This T cell receptor beta chain was recovered during a study of T cell responses to AZD1222 COVID-19 vaccine. The method was immunoSEQ multiplex PCR; TCRdb's version includes in-frame clones alone and lacks a portion of them. This sample has roughly 140,000 clones, with 88% found just once. This clone was seen a single time. Antigen unknown. V lost 3 bases to trimming and J lost 7 bases, with 12 bases between them. CDR3 length: 13 residues. The germline gives CDR1 SGHAT, CDR2 FQNNGV. Overall study results and limits: Baseline antibody screening turned up just a handful of seropositive AZD1222 recipients. Without day 14 samples, only post-peak T cell repertoires were studied.

The sequenced sample was peripheral blood, obtained on day 0 of MenACWY control vaccination. V gene TRBV11-2 combines with J gene TRBJ1-1, with D possibly matching TRBD1 (5 bases). The sequence derives from an adult in good health. The DNA of the CDR3 is TGTGCCAGCAGCTTCCAGGGCGTCGGTGAAGCTTTCTTT. Protein: CASSFQGVGEAFF. The entire variable domain, with the rest obtained from reference TRBV11-2 and TRBJ1-1, is as follows: EAGVAQSPRYKIIEKRQSVAFWCNPISGHATLYWYQQILGQGPKLLIQFQNNGVVDDSQLPKDRFSAERLKGVDSTLKIQPAKLEDSAVYLCASSFQGVGEAFFGQGTRLTVV.